The rows below give T cell receptor beta chains drawn from one sample of a study of neurological immune-mediated disorders. TCRdb ran MiXCR on the 5' RACE reads and lists one entry per CDR3 protein. The table includes about 60,000 distinct CDR3 sequences, 8.5% to 10% detected once. Material: PBMCs. These receptors were taken from a man aged 30-40 years in good health. Both conserved end residues are trimmed from each CDR3. Expanded clones get a size class; other rows say once, few or many, or leave the size out.

CDR3 protein,V gene,clone size
SAGEGTGSPLH,TRBV29-1,many
ASSLRGDSYNEQF,TRBV7-3,many
ASRWDPNRGAF,TRBV12-3/TRBV12-4,many
ASSSPSQGTAYEQY,TRBV7-3,many
SVEGQVVYDQY,TRBV29-1,NA
ASSPLAGGPHEQY,TRBV5-1,many
ASSQDRQTGYT,TRBV4-2,many
ASSSGAADTQY,TRBV7-8,many
ASSLGLPDTQY,TRBV7-9,many
ASRQAGEAF,TRBV7-8,many
ASSAGTGGARQPQH,TRBV12-3/TRBV12-4,medium-sized
ASIASPGSNEQF,TRBV5-1,many
SVDFTLEQF,TRBV29-1,many
ASSSRGNIQY,TRBV6-5,many
SVPEQVIGETQY,TRBV29-1,many
SARKDDSNQPQH,TRBV20-1,many
SARDREEANYGYT,TRBV20-1,medium-sized
AISDGSTSYNSPLH,TRBV10-3,many
ASSLTSGTDMQY,TRBV11-3,NA
ASSSEGGPTNYGYT,TRBV5-6,many
SATDGGNGELF,TRBV20-1,few
ASSLSQGLDEQY,TRBV5-1,many
ASGGTVNTGELF,TRBV28,medium-sized
SASQASGSYNEQF,TRBV20-1,many
SARDLGQGPYEQY,TRBV20-1,many
ASSSRLANYNEQF,TRBV7-9,many
ASSSPGENTQY,TRBV4-1,many
ASSRPTGSNEQF,TRBV9,many
ASSPFGAGGFREQF,TRBV18,NA
ATSIGQGQETQY,TRBV2,many
ASSLSLAGNTGELF,TRBV28,many
ASIPHNEQF,TRBV2,many
ASSLQSLAAETQY,TRBV7-9,NA
ASNSLAGGGGELF,TRBV6-1,few
ASSLAQGGTGELF,TRBV5-1,many
ASSLRLAGGMAYEQY,TRBV5-1,many
ASSPGDRANTGELF,TRBV5-1,many
ASSFGTSGTWDEQF,TRBV7-2,many
ASSRTVENQPQH,TRBV5-5,few
ASSQETDGYGYT,TRBV4-1,many